This T cell receptor beta chain emerged from a study of blood T cell repertoires in COVID-19. Study-wide background: The origin of the acute and convalescent COVID-19 samples was the United States, Italy and Spain.

V shed 5 bases, J shed 4 bases, and the junction held 6 bases outside the gene matches. The CDR3 is 16 amino acids. Germline-derived CDR1 and CDR2 are SGHVS and FQNEAQ. Authors' analysis steps: Estimated nucleated cell counts came from reference gene primer amplification. TCRdb's copy holds only in-frame clones and misses some; the assay was immunoSEQ multiplex PCR. The DNA was the basis for D and trimming; V, J and clone size are from that table. The table has around 170,000 clones, 80% seen once. Assignments of participants to cohorts depended upon their own reported clinical history. Those designated as exposed participants met a COVID-19 case within 2 weeks before study entry.

The gene calls are TRBV7-8 and TRBJ2-3; 13 nucleotides align to TRBD2. The TCR originated in a man in his sixties who had been exposed to COVID-19. Sequencing input: PBMCs or T cells enriched from blood (not recorded which). The chain's CDR3 is CASSRLLAGGPDTQYF. The CDR3 DNA reads as TGTGCCAGCAGCCGACTACTAGCGGGAGGGCCAGATACGCAGTATTTT.